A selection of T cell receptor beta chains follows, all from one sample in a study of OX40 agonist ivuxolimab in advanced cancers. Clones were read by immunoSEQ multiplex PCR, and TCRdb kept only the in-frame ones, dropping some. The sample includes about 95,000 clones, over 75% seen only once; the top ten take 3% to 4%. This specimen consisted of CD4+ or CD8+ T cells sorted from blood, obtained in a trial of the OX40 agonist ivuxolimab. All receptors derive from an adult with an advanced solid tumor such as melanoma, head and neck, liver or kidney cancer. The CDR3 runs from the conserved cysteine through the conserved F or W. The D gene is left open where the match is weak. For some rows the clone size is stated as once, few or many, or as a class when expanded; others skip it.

CASSYGDGGGDYGYTF TGTGCCAGCAGCTACGGTGATGGGGGTGGTGACTATGGCTACACCTTC TRBV28 NA NA TRBJ1-2 16
CASSLEPERAEQYF TGTGCCAGCAGCTTAGAACCCGAACGGGCCGAGCAGTACTTC TRBV7-8 NA NA TRBJ2-7 14
CASSLADAGNTIYF TGTGCCAGCAGCTTAGCAGACGCGGGAAACACCATATATTTT TRBV7-9 NA NA TRBJ1-3 14
CAIKAGGNSGNTIYF TGTGCCATCAAGGCAGGGGGCAACTCTGGAAACACCATATATTTT TRBV10-3 few TRBD1 TRBJ1-3 15
CASSPPGYTF TGTGCCAGCAGCCCTCCTGGCTACACCTTC TRBV7-9 NA NA TRBJ1-2 10
CASSPGTGFYEQYF TGTGCCAGTAGTCCCGGGACAGGGTTTTACGAGCAGTACTTC TRBV19 NA TRBD1 TRBJ2-7 14
CASSSATGIYEQYF TGTGCCAGCAGCTCTGCGACAGGGATCTACGAGCAGTACTTC TRBV7-9 NA TRBD1 TRBJ2-7 14
CASSLEAYEQYF TGTGCCAGCAGTTTAGAAGCCTACGAGCAGTACTTC TRBV28 NA NA TRBJ2-7 12
CSVGGMTSAYNEQFF TGCAGCGTTGGGGGGATGACTAGCGCATACAATGAGCAGTTCTTC TRBV29-1 NA TRBD2 TRBJ2-1 15
CASSPGGGRSTEAFF TGTGCCAGCAGCCCGGGCGGGGGGCGAAGCACTGAAGCTTTCTTT TRBV5-4 NA NA TRBJ1-1 15
CASSGRGRDNEQFF TGTGCCAGTAGCGGCAGGGGGCGCGACAATGAGCAGTTCTTC TRBV19 NA TRBD1 TRBJ2-1 14
CAWRSYRETQYF TGTGCCTGGAGATCATATAGGGAGACCCAGTACTTC TRBV30 few NA TRBJ2-5 12
CAISDRSYEQYF TGTGCCATCAGTGACCGGTCCTACGAGCAGTACTTC TRBV10-3 NA NA TRBJ2-7 12
CASSINRGDYGYTF TGTGCCAGTAGCATAAACAGGGGAGACTATGGCTACACCTTC TRBV19 NA TRBD1 TRBJ1-2 14
CTSSHPRILGTDTQYF TGCACCAGCAGCCATCCCCGAATCCTAGGGACAGATACGCAGTATTTT TRBV1 NA NA TRBJ2-3 16
CAWRELGLAGNNEQFF TGTGCCTGGAGGGAGCTGGGACTAGCGGGTAACAATGAGCAGTTCTTC TRBV30 NA TRBD2 TRBJ2-1 16
CASSLAVAGDGELFF TGCGCCAGCAGCTTGGCCGTAGCGGGGGACGGGGAGCTGTTTTTT TRBV5-1 NA TRBD2 TRBJ2-2 15
CASSGRWNEQFF TGTGCCAGCAGTGGGAGGTGGAATGAGCAGTTCTTC TRBV6-5 NA NA TRBJ2-1 12